Listed below are T cell receptor beta chains from one sample, sequenced in a study of post-analysis software for immune sequencing data. TCRdb analysed the PCR reads with MiXCR anew, one entry per CDR3 protein. The sample comprises hundreds of thousands of distinct CDR3 sequences, about 32% of which are singletons, and approximately 0.6% rests with the top ten. Sample: blood. These receptors all stem from a girl between 5 and 17 years old with multiple sclerosis. CDR3s include the opening cysteine and the closing phenylalanine or tryptophan. Each record gives: J gene, clone size, V gene, D gene, CDR3 protein, CDR3 DNA. D genes are given only for firm matches. Expanded clones are given a class, and other clones once, few, many or no size at all.

J gene: TRBJ1-1; clone size: .; V gene: TRBV7-2; D gene: .; CDR3 protein: CASSWRRGARRRNTEAFF; CDR3 DNA: TGTGCCAGCAGCTGGAGAAGGGGGGCGCGACGTCGGAACACTGAAGCTTTCTTT
J gene: TRBJ2-1; clone size: many; V gene: TRBV29-1; D gene: TRBD1; CDR3 protein: CSGETGGPNEQFF; CDR3 DNA: TGCAGCGGGGAGACAGGGGGGCCTAATGAGCAGTTCTTC
J gene: TRBJ2-1; clone size: few; V gene: TRBV28; D gene: TRBD2; CDR3 protein: CASSPRTSGTLYNEQFF; CDR3 DNA: TGTGCCAGCAGTCCCCGGACTAGCGGGACCTTATACAATGAGCAGTTCTTC
J gene: TRBJ2-1; clone size: .; V gene: TRBV28; D gene: TRBD2; CDR3 protein: CASRRLAGGPGNNGQFF; CDR3 DNA: TGTGCCAGCAGGAGACTAGCGGGAGGGCCGGGTAACAATGGGCAGTTCTTC
J gene: TRBJ1-4; clone size: .; V gene: TRBV6-1; D gene: .; CDR3 protein: CASSGLAATNEKLFF; CDR3 DNA: TGTGCCAGCAGTGGCCTCGCTGCAACTAATGAAAAACTGTTTTTT
J gene: TRBJ2-1; clone size: .; V gene: TRBV6-5; D gene: TRBD1; CDR3 protein: CASRGTGRDEQFF; CDR3 DNA: TGTGCCAGCAGGGGGACAGGGAGGGATGAGCAGTTCTTC
J gene: TRBJ2-1; clone size: .; V gene: TRBV5-6; D gene: TRBD1; CDR3 protein: CASATGYNEQFF; CDR3 DNA: TGTGCCAGCGCGACAGGGTACAATGAGCAGTTCTTC
J gene: TRBJ1-5; clone size: .; V gene: TRBV20-1; D gene: .; CDR3 protein: CSASSGSFNQPQHF; CDR3 DNA: TGCAGTGCTAGCTCCGGGAGCTTCAATCAGCCCCAGCATTTT
J gene: TRBJ2-1; clone size: .; V gene: TRBV24-1; D gene: TRBD2; CDR3 protein: CATSDASGGAYNEQFF; CDR3 DNA: TGTGCCACCAGTGATGCTAGCGGGGGGGCCTACAATGAGCAGTTCTTC
J gene: TRBJ2-1; clone size: .; V gene: TRBV28; D gene: .; CDR3 protein: CASSPQAMRGISYNEQFF; CDR3 DNA: TGTGCCAGCAGTCCGCAAGCTATGAGGGGGATCTCCTACAATGAGCAGTTCTTC
J gene: TRBJ2-1; clone size: few; V gene: TRBV11-1; D gene: .; CDR3 protein: CASSLVQDGKQFF; CDR3 DNA: TGTGCCAGCAGCTTAGTTCAGGACGGCAAGCAGTTCTTC
J gene: TRBJ1-1; clone size: .; V gene: TRBV29-1; D gene: TRBD1; CDR3 protein: CSVARGREDTEAFF; CDR3 DNA: TGCAGCGTTGCCAGGGGGCGTGAGGACACTGAAGCTTTCTTT
J gene: TRBJ1-2; clone size: few; V gene: TRBV5-1; D gene: TRBD1; CDR3 protein: CASSPGDRANYGYTF; CDR3 DNA: TGCGCCAGCAGCCCGGGGGACAGAGCTAACTATGGCTACACCTTC
J gene: TRBJ2-7; clone size: .; V gene: TRBV20-1; D gene: .; CDR3 protein: CSTRSSRSYEQYF; CDR3 DNA: TGCAGTACCCGGTCATCCCGTTCCTACGAGCAGTACTTC
J gene: TRBJ2-4; clone size: .; V gene: TRBV28; D gene: .; CDR3 protein: CASAMVAGAGQQYF; CDR3 DNA: TGTGCCAGCGCGATGGTGGCAGGGGCGGGTCAGCAGTACTTC
J gene: TRBJ2-5; clone size: .; V gene: TRBV7-2; D gene: .; CDR3 protein: CASSRGDLAGETQYF; CDR3 DNA: TGTGCCAGCAGTAGGGGGGACCTAGCTGGGGAGACCCAGTACTTC
J gene: TRBJ2-7; clone size: few; V gene: TRBV7-8; D gene: .; CDR3 protein: CASSLVMGGRLYEQYF; CDR3 DNA: TGTGCCAGCAGCTTAGTTATGGGGGGCCGCCTCTACGAGCAGTACTTC
J gene: TRBJ1-2; clone size: .; V gene: TRBV6-5; D gene: .; CDR3 protein: CASTSGTTIHGYTF; CDR3 DNA: TGTGCCAGCACTTCCGGGACAACAATACACGGCTACACCTTC
J gene: TRBJ1-2; clone size: .; V gene: TRBV4-1; D gene: .; CDR3 protein: CASSQREGYGYTF; CDR3 DNA: TGCGCCAGCAGCCAGAGGGAGGGGTATGGCTACACCTTC
J gene: TRBJ2-5; clone size: once; V gene: TRBV12-3/TRBV12-4; D gene: .; CDR3 protein: CASSKIGLQETQYF; CDR3 DNA: TGTGCCAGCAGTAAAATCGGACTGCAAGAGACCCAGTACTTC
J gene: TRBJ2-1; clone size: many; V gene: TRBV29-1; D gene: .; CDR3 protein: CSVGQATGNEQFF; CDR3 DNA: TGCAGCGTTGGCCAAGCGACAGGTAATGAGCAGTTCTTC
J gene: TRBJ2-5; clone size: .; V gene: TRBV7-2; D gene: .; CDR3 protein: CASSSLDGTQYF; CDR3 DNA: TGTGCCAGCAGCTCCCTAGATGGGACCCAGTACTTC
J gene: TRBJ2-2; clone size: .; V gene: TRBV20-1; D gene: TRBD2; CDR3 protein: CSARGTSLANTGELFF; CDR3 DNA: TGCAGTGCTAGAGGGACTAGTTTAGCGAACACCGGGGAGCTGTTTTTT
J gene: TRBJ2-7; clone size: .; V gene: TRBV29-1; D gene: .; CDR3 protein: CSVRREEGQYF; CDR3 DNA: TGCAGCGTTAGGCGGGAAGAGGGGCAGTACTTC
J gene: TRBJ2-1; clone size: .; V gene: TRBV7-2; D gene: .; CDR3 protein: CASSSSGWSYNEQFF; CDR3 DNA: TGTGCCAGCAGCTCATCAGGGTGGTCCTACAATGAGCAGTTCTTC
J gene: TRBJ1-5; clone size: many; V gene: TRBV29-1; D gene: .; CDR3 protein: CSVGGFNQPQHF; CDR3 DNA: TGCAGCGTCGGTGGTTTCAATCAGCCCCAGCATTTT
J gene: TRBJ1-2; clone size: few; V gene: TRBV28; D gene: .; CDR3 protein: CASSLLGAHYGYTF; CDR3 DNA: TGTGCCAGCAGTTTATTGGGGGCTCACTATGGCTACACCTTC
J gene: TRBJ2-5; clone size: many; V gene: TRBV29-1; D gene: .; CDR3 protein: CSVVGGPQETQYF; CDR3 DNA: TGCAGCGTTGTGGGGGGCCCCCAAGAGACCCAGTACTTC
J gene: TRBJ2-3; clone size: .; V gene: TRBV20-1; D gene: TRBD2; CDR3 protein: CSAPPQGSGSDTDTQYF; CDR3 DNA: TGCAGTGCTCCACCGCAGGGTAGCGGGAGCGACACAGATACGCAGTATTTT
J gene: TRBJ2-5; clone size: many; V gene: TRBV28; D gene: .; CDR3 protein: CASSPQGRRAQETQYF; CDR3 DNA: TGTGCCAGCAGTCCACAGGGGAGGAGAGCCCAAGAGACCCAGTACTTC
J gene: TRBJ2-1; clone size: few; V gene: TRBV12-3/TRBV12-4; D gene: TRBD2; CDR3 protein: CAINGGATGKEQFF; CDR3 DNA: TGTGCTATTAACGGGGGGGCCACTGGTAAGGAGCAGTTCTTC
J gene: TRBJ2-7; clone size: .; V gene: TRBV5-1; D gene: .; CDR3 protein: CASSLNPGSAYEQYF; CDR3 DNA: TGCGCCAGCAGCTTGAATCCGGGGTCGGCCTACGAGCAGTACTTC
J gene: TRBJ2-4; clone size: .; V gene: TRBV20-1; D gene: .; CDR3 protein: CSATRWGAKNIQYF; CDR3 DNA: TGCAGTGCTACTAGGTGGGGCGCCAAAAACATTCAGTACTTC
J gene: TRBJ1-1; clone size: .; V gene: TRBV20-1; D gene: TRBD1; CDR3 protein: CSARVTRQGLNTEAFF; CDR3 DNA: TGCAGTGCTAGAGTTACCAGACAGGGGTTAAACACTGAAGCTTTCTTT
J gene: TRBJ2-4; clone size: many; V gene: TRBV12-3/TRBV12-4; D gene: .; CDR3 protein: CASSLSSGKNIQYF; CDR3 DNA: TGTGCCAGCAGTTTAAGTTCGGGCAAAAACATTCAGTACTTC
J gene: TRBJ2-7; clone size: few; V gene: TRBV5-1; D gene: .; CDR3 protein: CASRSGPGSSYEQYF; CDR3 DNA: TGCGCCAGCAGAAGTGGGCCAGGGAGCTCCTACGAGCAGTACTTC
J gene: TRBJ2-7; clone size: .; V gene: TRBV24-1; D gene: .; CDR3 protein: CATSDLRSRRSYEQYF; CDR3 DNA: TGTGCCACCAGTGATCTAAGGTCCCGAAGGTCCTACGAGCAGTACTTC
J gene: TRBJ2-7; clone size: .; V gene: TRBV3-1; D gene: .; CDR3 protein: CASSRKKDRDEQYF; CDR3 DNA: TGTGCCAGCAGCCGAAAGAAGGACAGAGATGAGCAGTACTTC
J gene: TRBJ1-2; clone size: many; V gene: TRBV7-2; D gene: .; CDR3 protein: CASSLTGESGYTF; CDR3 DNA: TGTGCCAGCAGCTTAACGGGAGAGAGTGGCTACACCTTC
J gene: TRBJ2-7; clone size: .; V gene: TRBV28; D gene: TRBD1; CDR3 protein: CASSSNIQGALEQYF; CDR3 DNA: TGTGCCAGCAGTTCGAACATCCAGGGGGCTCTCGAGCAGTACTTC
J gene: TRBJ2-2; clone size: .; V gene: TRBV7-2; D gene: .; CDR3 protein: CASRTRVAGELFF; CDR3 DNA: TGTGCCAGCAGAACTAGGGTGGCCGGGGAGCTGTTTTTT
J gene: TRBJ1-4; clone size: .; V gene: TRBV20-1; D gene: TRBD1; CDR3 protein: CSAHTGTGDEKLFF; CDR3 DNA: TGCAGTGCGCATACCGGGACAGGGGATGAAAAACTGTTTTTT
J gene: TRBJ1-5; clone size: .; V gene: TRBV7-2; D gene: .; CDR3 protein: CASSLRGEQPQHF; CDR3 DNA: TGTGCCAGCAGCTTACGGGGGGAGCAGCCCCAGCATTTT
J gene: TRBJ2-5; clone size: few; V gene: TRBV7-2; D gene: TRBD2; CDR3 protein: CASRRLAGSKETQYF; CDR3 DNA: TGTGCCAGCCGACGACTAGCGGGGTCGAAAGAGACCCAGTACTTC
J gene: TRBJ2-7; clone size: .; V gene: TRBV6-6; D gene: .; CDR3 protein: CASSYSRLIPYEQYF; CDR3 DNA: TGTGCCAGCAGTTACTCGCGACTTATACCTTACGAGCAGTACTTC
J gene: TRBJ1-2; clone size: .; V gene: TRBV5-4; D gene: .; CDR3 protein: CASSFGASGGGYTF; CDR3 DNA: TGTGCCAGCAGCTTTGGAGCTAGCGGGGGTGGCTACACCTTC
J gene: TRBJ2-5; clone size: .; V gene: TRBV4-2; D gene: TRBD2; CDR3 protein: CASSRGLAARETQYF; CDR3 DNA: TGTGCCAGCAGCAGGGGACTAGCAGCACGAGAGACCCAGTACTTC
J gene: TRBJ1-1; clone size: few; V gene: TRBV28; D gene: .; CDR3 protein: CASSSPGAVNTEAFF; CDR3 DNA: TGTGCCAGCAGTTCTCCAGGGGCGGTGAACACTGAAGCTTTCTTT
J gene: TRBJ2-3; clone size: few; V gene: TRBV28; D gene: .; CDR3 protein: CASGERTDTQYF; CDR3 DNA: TGTGCCAGCGGGGAACGCACAGATACGCAGTATTTT
J gene: TRBJ2-6; clone size: .; V gene: TRBV7-2; D gene: .; CDR3 protein: CASSLALGVGSGANVLTF; CDR3 DNA: TGTGCCAGCAGCTTAGCGCTCGGAGTAGGGTCAGGGGCCAACGTCCTGACTTTC
J gene: TRBJ1-2; clone size: .; V gene: TRBV20-1; D gene: TRBD1; CDR3 protein: CSARATFWDRGREGTF; CDR3 DNA: TGCAGTGCTAGAGCTACGTTTTGGGACAGGGGGCGGGAAGGCACCTTC
J gene: TRBJ1-1; clone size: .; V gene: TRBV4-3; D gene: .; CDR3 protein: CASSQGRSEAFF; CDR3 DNA: TGCGCCAGCAGCCAGGGAAGGTCTGAAGCTTTCTTT
J gene: TRBJ1-1; clone size: .; V gene: TRBV6-5; D gene: .; CDR3 protein: CASSEYRSTEAFF; CDR3 DNA: TGTGCCAGCAGTGAATACAGGAGTACTGAAGCTTTCTTT
J gene: TRBJ1-2; clone size: .; V gene: TRBV14; D gene: .; CDR3 protein: CASSQDPWVGDGYTF; CDR3 DNA: TGTGCCAGCAGCCAAGATCCCTGGGTTGGGGATGGCTACACCTTC
J gene: TRBJ1-5; clone size: .; V gene: TRBV20-1; D gene: TRBD1; CDR3 protein: CSASYGTVDQPQHF; CDR3 DNA: TGCAGTGCTAGCTATGGGACAGTTGATCAGCCCCAGCATTTT
J gene: TRBJ2-7; clone size: .; V gene: TRBV20-1; D gene: .; CDR3 protein: CSARNDPVYEQYF; CDR3 DNA: TGCAGTGCTAGAAATGACCCCGTCTACGAGCAGTACTTC
J gene: TRBJ2-3; clone size: few; V gene: TRBV6-2/TRBV6-3; D gene: TRBD1; CDR3 protein: CASSRGQRSDTQYF; CDR3 DNA: TGTGCCAGCAGCCGGGGACAGCGTTCGGATACGCAGTATTTT